This is a list of T cell receptor beta chains from one sample in a study of blood T cell repertoires in COVID-19. Profiling relied on immunoSEQ multiplex PCR, and the TCRdb table lists in-frame clones only, not all of them. This repertoire shows 150,000 or so clones, around 89% found once; its top ten account for over 2.5%. The sequenced sample was peripheral blood. These TCRs come from a man aged 60-69 years with active or convalescent COVID-19. CDR3s include the opening cysteine and the closing phenylalanine or tryptophan. D genes are given only for firm matches. Clone size is not always given. Where it is, it says once, few, many or a class for expanded clones.

16	TRBV7-3	TRBJ1-5	NA	NA	CASSLTRERSNQPQHF	TGTGCCAGCAGCTTAACCCGGGAGAGAAGCAATCAGCCCCAGCATTTT
15	TRBV5-8	TRBJ1-5	NA	NA	CASSLQGYSNQPQHF	TGTGCCAGCAGCTTGCAGGGGTATAGCAATCAGCCCCAGCATTTT
16	TRBV19	TRBJ1-3	TRBD1	NA	CASARPRDRAGNTIYF	TGTGCCAGCGCCCGCCCTAGGGACAGGGCTGGAAACACCATATATTTT
19	TRBV11-3	TRBJ2-1	TRBD2	NA	CASSLEEGRDSGGPNEQFF	TGTGCCAGCAGCTTAGAAGAAGGGCGGGATAGCGGGGGGCCCAATGAGCAGTTCTTC
14	TRBV3-1/TRBV3-2	TRBJ1-2	TRBD1	NA	CASSQVEQGYGYTF	TGTGCCAGCAGCCAAGTTGAACAGGGGTATGGCTACACCTTC
16	TRBV6-1	TRBJ2-7	NA	NA	CASSEMGAPSSYEQYF	TGTGCCAGCAGTGAAATGGGGGCCCCGAGCTCCTACGAGCAGTACTTC
13	TRBV6-5	TRBJ2-7	NA	NA	CASSYGRGYEQYF	TGTGCCAGCAGTTACGGCAGGGGATACGAGCAGTACTTC
16	TRBV4-3	TRBJ2-7	NA	NA	CASSQEAMGLPYEQYF	TGCGCCAGCAGCCAAGAGGCGATGGGCTTGCCCTACGAGCAGTACTTC
15	TRBV27	TRBJ2-3	TRBD1	NA	CASRATGGGTDTQYF	TGTGCCAGCAGAGCTACAGGGGGCGGCACAGATACGCAGTATTTT
15	TRBV11-3	TRBJ2-3	NA	NA	CASSLTGIVTDTQYF	TGTGCCAGCAGCTTGACAGGAATAGTCACAGATACGCAGTATTTT
14	TRBV28	TRBJ2-2	NA	NA	CASSPELGDGELFF	TGTGCCAGCAGTCCGGAGTTAGGGGACGGGGAGCTGTTTTTT
13	TRBV19	TRBJ1-4	TRBD1	NA	CASTDRGVEKLFF	TGTGCCAGTACGGACAGGGGGGTTGAAAAACTGTTTTTT
13	TRBV30	TRBJ2-1	NA	NA	CAWSVWGHSEQFF	TGTGCCTGGAGTGTATGGGGGCACAGTGAGCAGTTCTTC
17	TRBV5-8	TRBJ1-1	TRBD1	NA	CASSLRRTGASIGEAFF	TGTGCCAGCAGCTTGAGAAGGACAGGGGCCTCAATCGGTGAAGCTTTCTTT
15	TRBV10-2	TRBJ2-7	NA	NA	CASSFLTYPPREQYF	TGCGCCAGCAGCTTTCTAACGTACCCTCCTCGGGAGCAGTACTTC
15	TRBV19	TRBJ1-1	TRBD1	NA	CASSKNRGVYTEAFF	TGTGCCAGTAGTAAAAACAGGGGGGTTTACACTGAAGCTTTCTTT
12	TRBV19	TRBJ2-4	NA	NA	CASRLQGNIQYF	TGTGCCAGTAGGCTTCAGGGAAACATTCAGTACTTC
14	TRBV9	TRBJ1-2	NA	NA	CASSGHTEGGGYTF	TGTGCCAGCAGCGGACACACGGAGGGTGGTGGCTACACCTTC
13	TRBV13	TRBJ2-5	NA	NA	CASSYSNQETQYF	TGTGCCAGCAGCTATTCTAACCAAGAGACCCAGTACTTC
12	TRBV28	TRBJ2-1	NA	NA	CASSITGSEQFF	TGTGCCAGCAGCATCACAGGGAGTGAGCAGTTCTTC
14	TRBV27	TRBJ1-2	NA	NA	CASSRGGAWYGYTF	TGTGCCAGCAGTCGGGGGGGGGCGTGGTATGGCTACACCTTC
16	TRBV4-2	TRBJ2-1	TRBD2	NA	CASRQLANLRDNEQFF	TGTGCCAGCAGGCAACTAGCGAACCTGAGAGACAATGAGCAGTTCTTC
15	TRBV14	TRBJ1-2	NA	NA	CASSPAIGGNRGYTF	TGTGCCAGCAGCCCCGCAATCGGGGGGAACCGGGGCTACACCTTC
14	TRBV7-9	TRBJ1-6	NA	few	CASSLTGLGSPLHF	TGTGCCAGCAGCTTAACAGGGTTGGGCTCACCCCTCCACTTT
15	TRBV3-1/TRBV3-2	TRBJ2-3	NA	NA	CASSPGQLSTDTQYF	TGTGCCAGCAGTCCCGGACAGCTTAGCACAGATACGCAGTATTTT
12	TRBV6-2/TRBV6-3	TRBJ2-3	NA	NA	CASSYGPSPQYF	TGTGCCAGCAGTTACGGCCCTTCCCCCCAGTATTTT
13	TRBV30	TRBJ1-5	NA	NA	CAWSHGYNQPQHF	TGTGCCTGGAGCCACGGGTACAATCAGCCCCAGCATTTT
15	TRBV3-1/TRBV3-2	TRBJ1-5	TRBD1	NA	CASSPTGGPNQPQHF	TGTGCCAGCAGCCCGACAGGGGGCCCCAATCAGCCCCAGCATTTT
16	TRBV7-2	TRBJ2-5	NA	NA	CASSLVADKTQETQYF	TGTGCCAGCAGCTTAGTTGCAGACAAGACCCAAGAGACCCAGTACTTC
17	TRBV28	TRBJ2-6	NA	NA	CASRSGGQVSGANVLTF	TGTGCCAGCAGATCTGGGGGCCAGGTCTCTGGGGCCAACGTCCTGACTTTC
15	TRBV7-2	TRBJ2-3	NA	NA	CASSTQAPSTDTQYF	TGTGCCAGCAGCACCCAAGCGCCGAGCACAGATACGCAGTATTTT
16	TRBV5-1	TRBJ2-6	TRBD1	NA	CASGSGQGSGANVLTF	TGCGCCAGCGGCTCGGGACAGGGGAGTGGGGCCAACGTCCTGACTTTC